This TCR beta chain was recovered during a study of T cells in tuberculosis. Study overall: In South Africa, adults with active tuberculosis were compared with IGRA-negative and latently infected IGRA-positive adolescents. PBMC were archived before or within 7 days of starting treatment. Study-wide points: Active tuberculosis alpha repertoires lay closer to GMM-specific TCRs than controls'.

Sequencing used immunoSEQ multiplex PCR; TCRdb keeps in-frame clones, though not all of them. Counted here are about 49,000 clones, about 95% occurring once; the ten biggest clones make up under 1.5%. Turning to this clone: Its cognate antigen is unknown.

Noted time point: new active TB diagnosis, blood taken before or within 7 days of starting treatment. Confirmation came from sputum smear and/or culture positivity for M. tuberculosis. J gave up 2 bases and V 10 bases, and 0 bases lay outside the gene matches. This CDR3 spans 12 amino acids. The germline V gene encodes CDR1 MDHEN and CDR2 SYDVKM. The source of this sequence is an adult with tuberculosis. Sequences were derived from PBMCs, sampled at tuberculosis diagnosis. The chain is built from TRBV28 and TRBJ2-7, with 12 bases identical to TRBD2. The CDR3 nucleotides read TGTGCCACTAGCGGGAGGGCCTACGAGCAGTACTTC. Its protein is CATSGRAYEQYF.